The sequence of this T cell receptor (beta chain) was determined in a study of OX40 agonist ivuxolimab in advanced cancers. V was trimmed by 3 bases and J by 1 base, leaving 12 bases between them. Germline loops: CDR1 SGHTA, CDR2 FQGTGA. The CDR3 is 15 amino acids. Method: immunoSEQ multiplex PCR; TCRdb's copy keeps in-frame clones and lacks some. This table has about 49,000 clones, roughly 73% appearing once. The rearrangement uses TRBV7-3 and TRBJ1-1, with D possibly matching TRBD1 (5 bases). Sequenced here: CD4+ or CD8+ T cells sorted from blood, sampled in a trial of the OX40 agonist ivuxolimab. The source is an adult with an advanced solid tumor such as melanoma, head and neck, liver or kidney cancer. CDR3 sequence reads: CASSLGPAKNTEAFF. CDR3 DNA: TGTGCCAGCAGCTTGGGGCCTGCGAAGAACACTGAAGCTTTCTTT. Looking up the rest from reference TRBV7-3 and TRBJ1-1 gives the full variable domain: GAGVSQTPSNKVTEKGKYVELRCDPISGHTALYWYRQSLGQGPEFLIYFQGTGAADDSGLPNDRFFAVRPEGSVSTLKIQRTERGDSAVYLCASSLGPAKNTEAFFGQGTRLTVV.